This record looks at one T cell receptor (beta chain) sequence and its context. Its specificity is unknown. Germline V CDR1 and CDR2: MNHNY, SVGAGI (reference sequence). The CDR3 runs 16 residues. Losses at the gene ends were 6 bases for V and 5 bases for J; bases not matched to a gene: 10. This sample is drawn from a study of molecular identifiers for immune sequencing clone quantification. TCRdb passed the PCR reads through MiXCR, listing each CDR3 protein once. The sample contains more than 450,000 distinct CDR3 sequences, approximately 25% of which appear only once. General study results and limits: Over 98% of effector molecules, but under 1% in naive cells, were held by clones with more than 20 RNA copies.

The sequenced material came from naive CD8+ T cells from blood, with Jurkat cell RNA spiked in. Regarding subset: FACS-sorted CD8+CD4-CCR7+CD45RA+ naive T cells. This chain uses TRBV6-6 with TRBJ2-2; 9 nucleotides align to TRBD2. The source of this sequence is a human donor in good health. Some libraries in this study had Jurkat cell RNA spiked in. Written as DNA, the CDR3 is TGTGCCAGCAGCCTTACTGGTCTAGCGGGAACCGGGGAGCTGTTTTTT. Translation gives CASSLTGLAGTGELFF.